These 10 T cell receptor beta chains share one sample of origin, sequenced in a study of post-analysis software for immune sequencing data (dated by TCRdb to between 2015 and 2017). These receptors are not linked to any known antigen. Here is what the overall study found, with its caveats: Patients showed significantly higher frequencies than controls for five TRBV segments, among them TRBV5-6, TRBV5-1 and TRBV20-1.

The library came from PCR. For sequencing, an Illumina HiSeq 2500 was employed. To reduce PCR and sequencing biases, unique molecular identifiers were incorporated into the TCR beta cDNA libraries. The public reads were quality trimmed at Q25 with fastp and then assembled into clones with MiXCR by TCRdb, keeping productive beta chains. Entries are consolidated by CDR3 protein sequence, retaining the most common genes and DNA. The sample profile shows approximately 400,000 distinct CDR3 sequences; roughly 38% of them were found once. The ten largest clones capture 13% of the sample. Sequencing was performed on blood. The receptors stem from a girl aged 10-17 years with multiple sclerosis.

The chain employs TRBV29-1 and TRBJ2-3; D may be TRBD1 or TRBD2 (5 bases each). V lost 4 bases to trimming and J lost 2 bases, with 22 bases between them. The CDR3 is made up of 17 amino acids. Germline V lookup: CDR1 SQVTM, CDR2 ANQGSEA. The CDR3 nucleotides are TGCAGCGTTGCGGGGACGGAGGTAGTGGGGCACACAGATACGCAGTATTTT. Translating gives CSVAGTEVVGHTDTQYF.

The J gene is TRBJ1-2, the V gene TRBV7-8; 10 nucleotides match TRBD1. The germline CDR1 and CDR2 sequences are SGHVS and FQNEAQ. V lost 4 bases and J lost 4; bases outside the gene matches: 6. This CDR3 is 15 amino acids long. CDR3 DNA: TGTGCCAGCAGCTCCCCGGGACAGGGGATCTATGGCTACACCTTC. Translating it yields CASSSPGQGIYGYTF.

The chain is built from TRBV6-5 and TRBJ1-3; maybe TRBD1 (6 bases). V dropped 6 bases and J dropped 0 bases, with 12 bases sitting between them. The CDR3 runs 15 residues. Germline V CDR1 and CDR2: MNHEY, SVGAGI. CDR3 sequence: CASRAGQHSGNTIYF. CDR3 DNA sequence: TGTGCCAGCAGGGCCGGACAGCACTCTGGAAACACCATATATTTT.

The CDR3 loop reads CASTMGSSGIQYF. Here the CDR3 DNA reads TGTGCCAGCACCATGGGTAGCAGTGGCATTCAGTACTTC. The rearrangement links TRBV6-6 to TRBJ2-4, with no clear D. The V gene's germline CDR1 is MNHNY and CDR2 SVGAGI (reference sequence). This CDR3 spans 13 amino acids. Trimming shortened V by 7 bases and J by 9 bases, and 16 bases separated the two germline ends.

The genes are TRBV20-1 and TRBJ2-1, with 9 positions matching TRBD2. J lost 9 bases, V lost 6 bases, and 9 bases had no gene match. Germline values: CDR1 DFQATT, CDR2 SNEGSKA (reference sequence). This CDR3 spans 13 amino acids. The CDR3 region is CSAPTSGGREQFF. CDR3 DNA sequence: TGCAGTGCGCCGACTAGCGGAGGACGTGAGCAGTTCTTC.

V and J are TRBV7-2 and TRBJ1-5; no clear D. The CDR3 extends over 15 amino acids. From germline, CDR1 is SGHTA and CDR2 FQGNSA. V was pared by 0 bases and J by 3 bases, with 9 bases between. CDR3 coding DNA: TGTGCCAGCAGCTTAGCAGGAGTTAACAATCAGCCCCAGCATTTT. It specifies CASSLAGVNNQPQHF.

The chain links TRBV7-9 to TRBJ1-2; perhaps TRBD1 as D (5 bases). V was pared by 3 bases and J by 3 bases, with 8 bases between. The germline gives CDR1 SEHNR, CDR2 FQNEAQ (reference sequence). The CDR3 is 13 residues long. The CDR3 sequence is CASSFRGDYGYTF. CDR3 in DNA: TGTGCCAGCAGCTTCCGGGGGGACTATGGCTACACCTTC.

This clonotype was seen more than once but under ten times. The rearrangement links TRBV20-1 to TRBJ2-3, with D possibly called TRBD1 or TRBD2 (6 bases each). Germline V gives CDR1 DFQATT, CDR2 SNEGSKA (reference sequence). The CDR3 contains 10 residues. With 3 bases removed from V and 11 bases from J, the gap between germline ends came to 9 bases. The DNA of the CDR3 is TGCAGTGCTAGCGGGGGCCAGCAGTATTTT. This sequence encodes CSASGGQQYF.

The DNA of the CDR3 is TGTGCCAGCGGACGACAGGGGATGGCTGAAGCTTTCTTT. This encodes CASGRQGMAEAFF. V and J are TRBV27 and TRBJ1-1, with 8 bases that match TRBD1. V gave up 8 bases and J gave up 6 bases; unmatched junction bases: 8. CDR1 is MNHEY, CDR2 SMNVEV, per germline (reference sequence). The CDR3 sequence is 13 residues long.

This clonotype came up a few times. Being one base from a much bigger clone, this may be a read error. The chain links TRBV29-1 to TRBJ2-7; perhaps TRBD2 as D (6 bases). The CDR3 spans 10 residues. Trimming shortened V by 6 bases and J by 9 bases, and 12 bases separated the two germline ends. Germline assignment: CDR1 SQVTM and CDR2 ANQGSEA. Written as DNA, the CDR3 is TGCAGCGTCTCCCTGGGAGGGCAGTACTTC. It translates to CSVSLGGQYF.